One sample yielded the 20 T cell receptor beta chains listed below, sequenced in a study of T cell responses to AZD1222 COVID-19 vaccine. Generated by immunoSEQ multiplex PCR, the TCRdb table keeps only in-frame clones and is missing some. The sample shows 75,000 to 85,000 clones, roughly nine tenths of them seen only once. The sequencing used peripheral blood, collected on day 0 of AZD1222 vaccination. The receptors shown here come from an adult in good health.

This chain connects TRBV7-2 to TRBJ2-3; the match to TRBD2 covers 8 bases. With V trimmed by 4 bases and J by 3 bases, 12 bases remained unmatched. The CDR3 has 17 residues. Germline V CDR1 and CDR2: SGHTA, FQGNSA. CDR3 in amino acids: CASSSFGGLGGTDTQYF. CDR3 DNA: TGTGCCAGCAGCTCCTTTGGGGGACTAGGAGGGACAGATACGCAGTATTTT.

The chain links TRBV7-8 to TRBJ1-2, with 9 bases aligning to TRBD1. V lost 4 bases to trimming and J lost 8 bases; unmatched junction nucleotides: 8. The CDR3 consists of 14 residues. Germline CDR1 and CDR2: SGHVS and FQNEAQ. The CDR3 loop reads CASSYGDRAGGYTF. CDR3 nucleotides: TGTGCCAGCAGCTATGGGGACAGGGCGGGCGGCTACACCTTC.

CDR3 region: CASSERLAAETQYF. DNA of the CDR3: TGTGCCAGCAGTGAACGACTAGCGGCAGAGACCCAGTACTTC. The V gene is TRBV2, the J gene TRBJ2-5; 9 bases agree with TRBD2. This CDR3 comprises 14 residues. Germline V lookup: CDR1 SNHLY, CDR2 FYNNEI. J was trimmed by 4 bases and V by 2 bases; bases with no gene match: 2.

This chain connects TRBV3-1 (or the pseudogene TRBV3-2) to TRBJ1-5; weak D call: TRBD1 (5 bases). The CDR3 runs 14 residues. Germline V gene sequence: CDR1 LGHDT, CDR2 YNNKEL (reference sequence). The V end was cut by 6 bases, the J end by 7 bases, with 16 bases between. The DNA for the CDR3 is TGTGCCAGCAGTCTGAGGGGTGCTCGACAGCCCCAGCATTTT. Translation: CASSLRGARQPQHF.

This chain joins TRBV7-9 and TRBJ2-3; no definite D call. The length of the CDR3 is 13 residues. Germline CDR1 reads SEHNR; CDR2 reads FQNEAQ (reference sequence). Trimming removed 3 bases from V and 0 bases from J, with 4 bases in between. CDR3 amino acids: CASSFGSTDTQYF. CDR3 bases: TGTGCCAGCAGCTTTGGTAGCACAGATACGCAGTATTTT.

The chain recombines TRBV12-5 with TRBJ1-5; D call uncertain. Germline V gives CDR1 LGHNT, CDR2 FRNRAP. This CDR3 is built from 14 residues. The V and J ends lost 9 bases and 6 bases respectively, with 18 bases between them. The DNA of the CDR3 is TGTGCTAGCGCCCCTCGGGTGACTGGTCAGCCCCAGCATTTT. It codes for CASAPRVTGQPQHF.

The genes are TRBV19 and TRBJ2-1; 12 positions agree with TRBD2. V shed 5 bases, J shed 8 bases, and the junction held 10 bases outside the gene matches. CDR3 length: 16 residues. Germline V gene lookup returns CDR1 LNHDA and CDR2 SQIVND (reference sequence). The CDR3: CASSSASGRALDEQFF. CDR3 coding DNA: TGTGCCAGTAGTTCAGCTAGCGGGAGGGCCTTGGATGAGCAGTTCTTC.

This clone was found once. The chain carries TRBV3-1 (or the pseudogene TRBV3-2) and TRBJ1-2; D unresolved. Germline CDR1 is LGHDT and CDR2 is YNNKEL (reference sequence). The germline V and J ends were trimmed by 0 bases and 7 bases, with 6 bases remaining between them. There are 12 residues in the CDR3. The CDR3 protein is CASSQDRSGYTF. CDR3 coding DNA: TGTGCCAGCAGCCAAGACAGGTCTGGCTACACCTTC.

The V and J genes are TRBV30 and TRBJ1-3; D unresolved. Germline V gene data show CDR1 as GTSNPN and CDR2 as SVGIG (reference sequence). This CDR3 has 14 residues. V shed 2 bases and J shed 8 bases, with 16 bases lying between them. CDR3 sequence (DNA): TGTGCCTGGAGTCTACCAACTAGGGTACACACCATATATTTT. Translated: CAWSLPTRVHTIYF.

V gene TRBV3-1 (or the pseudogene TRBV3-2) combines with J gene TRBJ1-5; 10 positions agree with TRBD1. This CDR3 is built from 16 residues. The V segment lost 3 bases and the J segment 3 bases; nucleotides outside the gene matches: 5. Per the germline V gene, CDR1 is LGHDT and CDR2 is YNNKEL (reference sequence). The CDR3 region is CASSHSDRGNNQPQHF. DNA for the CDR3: TGTGCCAGCAGCCACTCGGACAGGGGGAACAATCAGCCCCAGCATTTT.

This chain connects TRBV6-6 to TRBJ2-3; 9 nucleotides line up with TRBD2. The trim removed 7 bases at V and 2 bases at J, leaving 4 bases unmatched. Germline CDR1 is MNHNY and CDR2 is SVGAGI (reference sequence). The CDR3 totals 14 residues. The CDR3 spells CASTGTSLTDTQYF. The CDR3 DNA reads TGTGCCAGCACCGGGACTAGCCTCACAGATACGCAGTATTTT.

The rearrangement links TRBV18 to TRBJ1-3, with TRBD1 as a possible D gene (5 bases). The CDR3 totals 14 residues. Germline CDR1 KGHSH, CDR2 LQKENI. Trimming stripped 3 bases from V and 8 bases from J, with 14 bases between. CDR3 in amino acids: CASSPGVVGDTIYF. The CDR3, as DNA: TGTGCCAGCTCACCGGGGGTCGTCGGGGACACCATATATTTT.

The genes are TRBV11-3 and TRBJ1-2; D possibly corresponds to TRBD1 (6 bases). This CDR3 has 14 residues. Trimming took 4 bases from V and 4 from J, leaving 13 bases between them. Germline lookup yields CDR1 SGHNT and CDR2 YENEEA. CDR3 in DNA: TGTGCCAGCAGCTCCGGGACACAGGCCTATGGCTACACCTTC. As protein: CASSSGTQAYGYTF.

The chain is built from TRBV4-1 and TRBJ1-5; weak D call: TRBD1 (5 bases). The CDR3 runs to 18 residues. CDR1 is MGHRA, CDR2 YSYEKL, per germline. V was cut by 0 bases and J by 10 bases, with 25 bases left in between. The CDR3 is CASSQEDGGARAREPQHF. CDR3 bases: TGCGCCAGCAGCCAAGAAGATGGAGGGGCCCGGGCGCGGGAACCCCAGCATTTT.

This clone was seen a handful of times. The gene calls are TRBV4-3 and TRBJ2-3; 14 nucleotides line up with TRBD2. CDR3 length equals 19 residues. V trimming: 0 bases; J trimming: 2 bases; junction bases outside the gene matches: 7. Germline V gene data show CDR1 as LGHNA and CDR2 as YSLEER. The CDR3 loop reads CASSQDTGTSGSSTDTQYF. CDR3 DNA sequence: TGCGCCAGCAGCCAAGATACGGGGACTAGCGGGAGTTCCACAGATACGCAGTATTTT.

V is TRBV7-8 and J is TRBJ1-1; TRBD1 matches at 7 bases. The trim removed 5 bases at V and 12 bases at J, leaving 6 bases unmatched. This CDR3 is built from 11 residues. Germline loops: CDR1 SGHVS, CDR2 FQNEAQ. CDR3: CASSHGTAPFF. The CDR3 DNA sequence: TGTGCCAGCAGCCACGGGACAGCTCCTTTCTTT.

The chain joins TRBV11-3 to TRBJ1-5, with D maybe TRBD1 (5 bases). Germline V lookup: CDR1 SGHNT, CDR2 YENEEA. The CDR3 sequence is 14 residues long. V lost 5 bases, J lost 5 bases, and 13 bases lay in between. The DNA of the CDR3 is TGTGCCAGCAGCCTAACGGGGCAGGATCAGCCCCAGCATTTT. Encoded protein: CASSLTGQDQPQHF.

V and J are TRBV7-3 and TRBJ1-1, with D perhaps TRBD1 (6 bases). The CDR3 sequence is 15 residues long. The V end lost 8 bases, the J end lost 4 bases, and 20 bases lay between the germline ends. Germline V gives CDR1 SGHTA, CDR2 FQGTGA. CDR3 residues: CASHGTGFISTEAFF. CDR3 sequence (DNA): TGTGCCAGCCACGGAACAGGGTTCATTAGCACTGAAGCTTTCTTT.

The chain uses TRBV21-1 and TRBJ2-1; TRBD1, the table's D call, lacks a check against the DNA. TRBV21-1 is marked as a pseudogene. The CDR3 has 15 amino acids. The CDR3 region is CASLLGDRSYNEQFF. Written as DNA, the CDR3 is TGTGCCAGCCTCTTGGGGGACAGATCCTACAATGAGCAGTTCTTC.

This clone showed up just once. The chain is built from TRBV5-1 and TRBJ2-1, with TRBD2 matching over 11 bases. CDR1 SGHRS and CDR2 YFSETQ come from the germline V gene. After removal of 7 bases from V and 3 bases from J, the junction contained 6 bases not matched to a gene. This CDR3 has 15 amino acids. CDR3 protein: CASSKTSGDYNEQFF. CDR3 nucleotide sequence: TGCGCCAGCTCCAAGACTAGCGGGGACTACAATGAGCAGTTCTTC.